This T cell receptor beta chain was recovered during a study of T cells in Graves' hyperthyroidism and ophthalmopathy. There were TCR beta CDR3 regions amplified from RNA transcripts. Carried out on the TCR CDR3, a first-round RT-PCR used the HTBI primer set. TCRdb re-called the multiplex PCR reads through MiXCR, storing one row per CDR3 protein. The sample carries some 570,000 distinct CDR3 sequences, 17% recorded once. The sample was blood. The sequence derives from a woman between 18 and 29 years old with Graves' ophthalmopathy.

The CDR3 DNA reads TGCGCCAGCAGCCAAGTAATGGGACAGGGCTTCTACGAGCAGTACTTC. Encoded protein: CASSQVMGQGFYEQYF. This rearrangement joins TRBV4-1 to TRBJ2-7, with 9 bases aligning to TRBD1. V was pared by 1 base and J by 3 bases, with 7 bases of the junction left unmatched. Germline values: CDR1 MGHRA, CDR2 YSYEKL. There are 16 residues in the CDR3.